Given below is one T cell receptor (beta chain) in context. Its target is not known. A single base separates this from a much larger clone, so it may be a read error. Without the conserved terminal phenylalanine or tryptophan, this CDR3 likely stems from a read error. TCR beta cDNA was made from around 520 ng total RNA with a constant-region primer. For TCR beta, libraries were produced by three nested multiplex PCR rounds using slightly modified ARM-PCR. TCRdb independently ran MiXCR on the multiplex PCR reads; one entry per CDR3 protein. The sample consists of 250,000 to 400,000 distinct CDR3 sequences, 65% of them appearing once. This sample was included in a study of tumor-infiltrating lymphocytes in primary liver carcinoma. Study summary: Lesions, classed as T1-T3 N0M0, spanned roughly 4.2 to 10 cm across.

Germline DNA was also extracted, and blood RNA derived from unsorted whole blood. Whole-study findings and limits: Tumor-adjacent and tumor-blood pairs shared less of their repertoires than tumor region pairs shared.

This TCR came from a man between 40 and 49 years old with primary liver carcinoma and hepatitis B virus infection. Sequencing was done on a sample of peripheral blood.

CDR3 in amino acids: CASSIGRGGDEQFL. The DNA for the CDR3 is TGTGCCAGCAGTATTGGAAGGGGAGGTGATGAGCAGTTCCTC. V gene TRBV5-4 combines with J gene TRBJ2-1; possible D gene TRBD2, 6 bases. Trimming stripped 5 bases from V and 8 bases from J, with 17 bases between. Germline V CDR1 and CDR2: SGHNT, YYREEE (reference sequence). The CDR3 length is 14 residues.